The text below deals with one TCR beta chain. The CDR3 is made up of 12 amino acids. V lost 5 bases and J 9 bases, leaving 11 bases between the germline ends. CDR1 and CDR2 (germline): MNHEY, SMNVEV (reference sequence). The entry originates in a study of PD-1 and CTLA-4 blockade in melanoma. Libraries were prepared by immunoSEQ multiplex PCR; TCRdb keeps only in-frame clonotypes and omits some of them. The table lists about 16,000 clones, over 65% of them singletons. This receptor was obtained from a human donor with melanoma. The material was CD8+ T cells from peripheral blood, obtained before anti-PD-1 treatment. The gene calls are TRBV27 and TRBJ2-1, with D hard to call. CDR3 loop: CASSGVWGEQFF. DNA of the CDR3: TGTGCCAGCAGTGGGGTGTGGGGTGAGCAGTTCTTC.